One and the same sample provided the 27 T cell receptor beta chains below, sequenced in a study of immune cell composition in non-small cell lung cancer. Clones were read by immunoSEQ multiplex PCR, and TCRdb kept only the in-frame ones, dropping some. The sample has over 3,000 clones, around four fifths seen once; the top ten hold 6% to 8.5%. The sequenced sample was lung tumor tissue. The receptors here all came from a human donor with non-small cell lung cancer.

CDR3: CASSFRDINYGYTF. The CDR3 nucleotides read TGCGCCAGCAGCTTCCGGGACATTAACTATGGCTACACCTTC. This chain connects TRBV5-1 to TRBJ1-2; tentative D call: TRBD1 (6 bases). Germline CDR1 reads SGHRS; CDR2 reads YFSETQ. With 2 bases removed from V and 1 base from J, the gap between germline ends came to 9 bases. The CDR3 is 14 amino acids. Combining the CDR3 with reference TRBV5-1 and TRBJ1-2 gives the whole variable domain KAGVTQTPRYLIKTRGQQVTLSCSPISGHRSVSWYQQTPGQGLQFLFEYFSETQRNKGNFPGRFSGRQFSNSRSEMNVSTLELGDSALYLCASSFRDINYGYTFGSGTRLTVV.

The V gene is TRBV28, the J gene TRBJ2-1, with D perhaps matching TRBD2 (6 bases). Germline CDR1 and CDR2: MDHEN and SYDVKM. The CDR3 is 11 amino acids. V was shortened by 10 bases and J by 4 bases, with 8 bases between the two germline ends. The CDR3 coding sequence is TGTGCCATCGGGGGATACAATGAGCAGTTCTTC. Its translation: CAIGGYNEQFF.

Relative to its sample, this clone is large. The rearrangement joins TRBV18 to TRBJ1-1; 8 nucleotides align to TRBD1. CDR3 length equals 15 residues. The junction had 7 bases not matched to a gene; V was cut back by 3 bases and J by 4 bases. Per germline, CDR1 KGHSH and CDR2 LQKENI. CDR3 bases: TGTGCCAGCTCACCGGTCCACAGGGGGGGCACTGAAGCTTTCTTT. Amino acid sequence: CASSPVHRGGTEAFF.

The rearrangement joins TRBV5-6 to TRBJ2-2, with D possibly TRBD1 on 6 matching bases. The germline V gene encodes CDR1 SGHDT and CDR2 YYEEEE. The CDR3 consists of 16 residues. V was clipped by 4 bases and J by 3 bases, with 16 bases between them. CDR3 protein: CASSHSRDKYTGELFF. The DNA of the CDR3 is TGTGCCAGCAGCCATTCCCGGGACAAGTACACCGGGGAGCTGTTTTTT.

With regard to this clone: In the same sample, other DNA sequences code for this CDR3. The rearrangement uses TRBV6-5 and TRBJ2-3; tentatively, D is TRBD2 (5 bases). Germline CDR1 is MNHEY and CDR2 is SVGAGI. V lost 4 bases to trimming and J lost 5 bases, with 13 bases between them. This CDR3 comprises 14 residues. CDR3 amino acids: CASSSGSARDTQYF. CDR3 in DNA: TGTGCCAGCAGTTCGGGATCGGCTCGAGATACGCAGTATTTT.

This rearrangement joins TRBV6-1 to TRBJ1-6, with D tentatively TRBD1 (5 bases). Germline-derived CDR1 and CDR2 are MNHNS and SASEGT. The CDR3 sequence is 15 residues long. Deletions cut 6 bases from V and 8 bases from J, with 17 bases between. CDR3 DNA sequence: TGTGCCAGCAGAGTAGGGGTTGTTTTTGATTCACCCCTCCACTTT. Translation: CASRVGVVFDSPLHF.

This chain links TRBV19 with TRBJ1-2; D is unclear. With 5 bases removed from V and 12 bases from J, the gap between germline ends came to 19 bases. The CDR3 has 13 amino acids. CDR1 is LNHDA, CDR2 SQIVND, per germline (reference sequence). The CDR3 loop is CASSPGVTGKNTF. The CDR3 bases are TGTGCCAGTAGTCCAGGAGTAACGGGGAAAAACACCTTC. Drawing the rest from reference TRBV19 and TRBJ1-2, the complete variable domain is DGGITQSPKYLFRKEGQNVTLSCEQNLNHDAMYWYRQDPGQGLRLIYYSQIVNDFQKGDIAEGYSVSREKKESFPLTVTSAQKNPTAFYLCASSPGVTGKNTFGSGTRLTVV.

The chain links TRBV6-5 to TRBJ2-7; 13 nucleotides line up with TRBD2. Germline CDR1 reads MNHEY; CDR2 reads SVGAGI. V gave up 5 bases and J gave up 2 bases; unmatched junction bases: 3. The CDR3 runs to 15 residues. The CDR3 here is CASSKGTSGTYEQYF. As DNA, the CDR3 is TGTGCCAGCAGTAAGGGGACTAGCGGGACCTACGAGCAGTACTTC.

V gene TRBV5-1 combines with J gene TRBJ2-3; 10 nucleotides agree with TRBD1. CDR1 is SGHRS and CDR2 is YFSETQ in the germline V gene. After removal of 4 bases from V and 6 bases from J, the junction contained 5 bases not matched to a gene. CDR3 size: 14 residues. The CDR3 spells CASSTGQGSDTQYF. The CDR3 DNA follows: TGCGCCAGCAGCACGGGACAGGGGTCCGATACGCAGTATTTT.

V gene TRBV15 combines with J gene TRBJ2-5, with 10 nucleotides matching TRBD1. The CDR3 contains 16 residues. V shed 5 bases and J 2 bases; nucleotides not matched to a gene: 8. From germline, CDR1 is LNHNV and CDR2 YYDKDF (reference sequence). The CDR3 loop reads CATSGRDRGGQETQYF. The CDR3 DNA reads TGTGCCACCAGCGGCCGGGACAGGGGTGGACAAGAGACCCAGTACTTC.

The gene calls are TRBV11-3 and TRBJ2-5; the D gene is possibly TRBD1 (5 bases). The CDR3 runs 16 residues. CDR1 SGHNT and CDR2 YENEEA come from the germline V gene. V lost 4 bases, J lost 4 bases, and 19 bases lay in between. This CDR3 reads CASSSRWQGTAETQYF. The CDR3, as DNA: TGTGCCAGCAGCTCAAGATGGCAGGGAACGGCAGAGACCCAGTACTTC.

This clone was recorded only once. The genes are TRBV6-5 and TRBJ1-5; possibly TRBD1 for D (5 bases). The germline V gene has CDR1 MNHEY and CDR2 SVGAGI. Trimming left V 7 bases short and J 1 base short, with 8 bases between. This CDR3 has 13 residues. The CDR3 region has the DNA TGTGCCAGCATGGCAGGGAGCAATCAGCCCCAGCATTTT. As protein: CASMAGSNQPQHF.

In its sample, this clone was seen once. The rearrangement links TRBV23-1 to TRBJ1-1, with 9 bases aligning to TRBD1. TRBV23-1 is reported as an ORF; its role is uncertain. The V segment lost 0 bases and the J segment 3 bases; nucleotides outside the gene matches: 5. The CDR3 contains 16 residues. The CDR3 spells CASSQSEGQGHTEAFF. For the CDR3, the DNA is TGCGCCAGCAGTCAATCCGAAGGACAGGGGCACACTGAAGCTTTCTTT.

The V call is TRBV27, the J call TRBJ1-2, with TRBD1 identical over 7 bases. Germline trimming cut 0 bases from V and 0 bases from J; bases unmatched to any gene: 4. CDR3 size: 16 residues. CDR1 and CDR2 from the germline V gene are MNHEY and SMNVEV (reference sequence). CDR3 sequence (DNA): TGTGCCAGCAGTTTATCCAGGGGGACCACTAACTATGGCTACACCTTC. Translating gives CASSLSRGTTNYGYTF.

V and J are TRBV19 and TRBJ1-4; 7 bases match TRBD1. The CDR3 extends over 15 amino acids. V gave up 5 bases and J gave up 11 bases; unmatched junction bases: 14. Germline V gene lookup returns CDR1 LNHDA and CDR2 SQIVND (reference sequence). CDR3 in DNA: TGTGCCAGTAGTGCCCGAGGCGGCAGGGGGTCTAAACTGTTTTTT. Translation gives CASSARGGRGSKLFF.

This sequence joins TRBV6-6 and TRBJ1-6; TRBD1 might be the D (6 bases). V gave up 6 bases and J gave up 8 bases, with 17 bases separating them. The CDR3 extends over 15 amino acids. The germline gives CDR1 MNHNY, CDR2 SVGAGI (reference sequence). The CDR3 bases are TGTGCCAGCAGCCCCTTGGGGGGGCTAGATTCACCCCTCCACTTT. Translation gives CASSPLGGLDSPLHF.

V and J are TRBV27 and TRBJ1-1, with D tentatively TRBD1 (5 bases). Trimming removed 1 base at V and 0 bases at J, with 12 bases between. The germline gives CDR1 MNHEY, CDR2 SMNVEV (reference sequence). The length of the CDR3 is 16 residues. The CDR3 protein is CASSLWAGGMNTEAFF. Written as DNA, the CDR3 is TGTGCCAGCAGTTTATGGGCCGGGGGAATGAACACTGAAGCTTTCTTT.

This sequence joins TRBV5-1 and TRBJ2-7; TRBD1 might be the D (5 bases). The CDR3 has 13 amino acids. V was shortened by 4 bases and J by 2 bases, with 10 bases between the two germline ends. CDR1 SGHRS and CDR2 YFSETQ come from the germline V gene. The CDR3 loop is CASSLMTAYEQYF. CDR3 nucleotides: TGCGCCAGCAGCCTAATGACAGCCTACGAGCAGTACTTC.

CDR3 residues: CASSIGDGGPTDTQYF. The CDR3 DNA follows: TGTGCCAGTAGTATAGGAGACGGGGGACCCACAGATACGCAGTATTTT. V usage is TRBV19 and J usage is TRBJ2-3; maybe TRBD2 (6 bases). The V gene lost 1 base and the J gene lost 2 bases, with 13 bases spanning the gap. This CDR3 is built from 16 residues. Germline values: CDR1 LNHDA, CDR2 SQIVND (reference sequence).

This clone came up once. J is TRBJ2-5 and V is TRBV7-2, with D hard to call. V was clipped by 0 bases and J by 0 bases, with 5 bases between them. Germline lookup yields CDR1 SGHTA and CDR2 FQGNSA. CDR3 size: 14 residues. In nucleotides, the CDR3 is TGTGCCAGCAGCTTAGCCAGGAACCAAGAGACCCAGTACTTC. Protein: CASSLARNQETQYF.

The V and J genes are TRBV19 and TRBJ2-1; the D gene is possibly TRBD2 (7 bases). V gave up 4 bases and J gave up 7 bases, with 26 bases separating them. CDR1 is LNHDA and CDR2 is SQIVND in the germline V gene (reference sequence). The length of the CDR3 is 18 residues. The CDR3 loop reads CASSSAWVWGGLGNEQFF. The DNA of the CDR3 is TGTGCCAGTAGTAGTGCTTGGGTTTGGGGGGGCCTAGGTAATGAGCAGTTCTTC. Filled out from reference TRBV19 and TRBJ2-1, the complete variable domain reads DGGITQSPKYLFRKEGQNVTLSCEQNLNHDAMYWYRQDPGQGLRLIYYSQIVNDFQKGDIAEGYSVSREKKESFPLTVTSAQKNPTAFYLCASSSAWVWGGLGNEQFFGPGTRLTVL.

This clone was seen a few times. Other DNA sequences of this sample code for an identical CDR3. This chain joins TRBV2 and TRBJ1-4; D remains unclear. The V end lost 7 bases, the J end lost 7 bases, and 13 bases lay between the germline ends. Germline V gene sequence: CDR1 SNHLY, CDR2 FYNNEI. The CDR3 consists of 13 residues. CDR3 sequence (DNA): TGTGCCAGCACACGTACCCCGGGTGAAAAACTGTTTTTT. It translates to CASTRTPGEKLFF. The whole variable domain, remainder taken from reference TRBV2 and TRBJ1-4, is EPEVTQTPSHQVTQMGQEVILRCVPISNHLYFYWYRQILGQKVEFLVSFYNNEISEKSEIFDDQFSVERPDGSNFTLKIRSTKLEDSAMYFCASTRTPGEKLFFGSGTQLSVL.

The chain joins TRBV5-4 to TRBJ1-2; possible D gene TRBD1, 5 bases. The CDR3 sequence is 14 residues long. CDR1 SGHNT and CDR2 YYREEE come from the germline V gene (reference sequence). The V gene lost 6 bases and the J gene lost 4 bases, with 16 bases spanning the gap. CDR3 residues: CASTPLGRSYGYTF. The CDR3 region has the DNA TGTGCCAGCACCCCCCTGGGGCGGAGCTATGGCTACACCTTC.

This clone was detected only a few times. This chain uses TRBV6-5 with TRBJ2-3; TRBD2 is a possible D gene (5 bases). CDR3 length: 13 residues. Trimming stripped 2 bases from V and 9 bases from J, with 12 bases between. Germline CDR1 is MNHEY and CDR2 is SVGAGI. CDR3 sequence reads: CASSYTGFATQYF. The CDR3 region has the DNA TGTGCCAGCAGTTACACGGGGTTCGCGACGCAGTATTTT.

V is TRBV29-1 and J is TRBJ1-1; D not resolved. V was cut by 3 bases and J by 4 bases, with 18 bases left in between. Germline loops: CDR1 SQVTM, CDR2 ANQGSEA. This CDR3 has 15 amino acids. This CDR3 reads CSVEGRTGYGTEAFF. The CDR3 DNA follows: TGCAGCGTTGAGGGCCGGACTGGGTACGGCACTGAAGCTTTCTTT.

The J gene is TRBJ2-3, the V gene TRBV10-3, with 14 bases that match TRBD2. The CDR3 is 18 residues long. Germline lookup yields CDR1 ENHRY and CDR2 SYGVKD. Unmatched junction bases numbered 8, after V lost 6 bases and J lost 0 bases. The CDR3 DNA follows: TGTGCCATCAGCCAGGGACTAGCGGGGGCCCGCAGCACAGATACGCAGTATTTT. Translated, it gives CAISQGLAGARSTDTQYF.

This chain uses TRBV21-1 with TRBJ1-1; the tabulated D call, TRBD1, remains unverified against the DNA. TRBV21-1 is labeled a pseudogene. The CDR3 has 15 residues. The CDR3 DNA follows: TGTGCCAGCAGCGAAGAGGGACAGGATGACACTGAAGCTTTCTTT. This gives the protein CASSEEGQDDTEAFF.